This TCR beta chain derives from a study of blood T cell repertoires in COVID-19. With V trimmed by 5 bases and J by 3 bases, 4 bases remained unmatched. The germline gives CDR1 SGHTA, CDR2 FQGTGA. The CDR3 runs to 14 residues. Profiling relied on immunoSEQ multiplex PCR, and the TCRdb table lists in-frame clones only, not all of them. The table lists 110,000 to 150,000 clones, around 79% of them singletons, with about 9% in the top ten. The origin of this receptor is a man in his fifties or sixties with active or convalescent COVID-19. This sequence joins TRBV7-3 and TRBJ1-2; TRBD1 agrees at 9 bases. The sample was peripheral blood. CDR3 protein: CASSPRDRDYGYTF. CDR3 DNA sequence: TGTGCCAGCAGCCCAAGGGACAGGGACTATGGCTACACCTTC.